The present entry profiles one T cell receptor beta chain with its context. The sample originates from a study of cytomegalovirus exposure and HLA in healthy donors. The PCR ran on 60 Vbeta and 13 Jbeta primers. The protocol was immunoSEQ multiplex PCR, while the TCRdb copy is restricted to in-frame clones and leaves out a portion. The repertoire holds 55,000 to 75,000 clones, with around 62% as singletons. The CDR3 spans 12 residues. The V gene lost 4 bases and the J gene lost 5 bases, with 8 bases spanning the gap. Germline V gives CDR1 MNHEY, CDR2 SVGAGI. The receptor was derived from a middle-aged man in good health and CMV-seropositive. V is TRBV6-5 and J is TRBJ1-1; no reliable D call. The sequencing input was PBMCs. CDR3 amino acids: CASSSGGTEAFF. The CDR3 bases are TGTGCCAGCAGTTCGGGTGGAACTGAAGCTTTCTTT.